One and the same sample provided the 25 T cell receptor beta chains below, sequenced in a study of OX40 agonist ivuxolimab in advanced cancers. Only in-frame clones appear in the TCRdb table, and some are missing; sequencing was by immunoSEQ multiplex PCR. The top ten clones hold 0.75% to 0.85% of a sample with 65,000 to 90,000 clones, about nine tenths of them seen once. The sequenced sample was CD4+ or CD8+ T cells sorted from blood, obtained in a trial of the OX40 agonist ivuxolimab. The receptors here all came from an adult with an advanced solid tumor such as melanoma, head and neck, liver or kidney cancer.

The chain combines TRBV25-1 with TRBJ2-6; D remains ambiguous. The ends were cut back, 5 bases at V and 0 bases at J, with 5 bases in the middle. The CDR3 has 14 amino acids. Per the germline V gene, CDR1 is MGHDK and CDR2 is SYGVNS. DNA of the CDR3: TGTGCCAGCAGTTCCCGCTCTGGGGCCAACGTCCTGACTTTC. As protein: CASSSRSGANVLTF.

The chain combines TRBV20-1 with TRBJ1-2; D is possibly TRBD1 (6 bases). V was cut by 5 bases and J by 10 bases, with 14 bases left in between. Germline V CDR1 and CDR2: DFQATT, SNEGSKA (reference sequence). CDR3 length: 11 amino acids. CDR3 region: CSAPLGHIYTF. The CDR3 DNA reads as TGCAGTGCTCCCTTGGGACATATCTACACCTTC.

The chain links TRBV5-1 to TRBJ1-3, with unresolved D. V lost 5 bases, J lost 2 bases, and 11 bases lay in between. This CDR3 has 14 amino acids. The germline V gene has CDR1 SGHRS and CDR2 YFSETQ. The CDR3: CASRIGQAGNTIYF. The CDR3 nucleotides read TGCGCCAGCAGGATAGGGCAGGCTGGAAACACCATATATTTT.

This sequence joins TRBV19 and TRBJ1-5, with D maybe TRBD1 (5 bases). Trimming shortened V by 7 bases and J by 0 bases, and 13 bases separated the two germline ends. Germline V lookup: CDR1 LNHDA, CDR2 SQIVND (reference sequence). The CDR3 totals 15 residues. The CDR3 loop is CASKGSVNSNQPQHF. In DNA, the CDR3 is TGTGCCAGTAAGGGGAGCGTTAATAGCAATCAGCCCCAGCATTTT.

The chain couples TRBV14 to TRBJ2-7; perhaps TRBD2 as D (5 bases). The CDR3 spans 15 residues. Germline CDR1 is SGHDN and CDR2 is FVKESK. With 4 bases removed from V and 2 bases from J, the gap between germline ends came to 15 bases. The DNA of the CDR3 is TGTGCCAGCAGCCCCGTCCAGCGGTACCCCTACGAGCAGTACTTC. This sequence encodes CASSPVQRYPYEQYF. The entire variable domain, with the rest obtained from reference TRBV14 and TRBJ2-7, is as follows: EAGVTQFPSHSVIEKGQTVTLRCDPISGHDNLYWYRRVMGKEIKFLLHFVKESKQDESGMPNNRFLAERTGGTYSTLKVQPAELEDSGVYFCASSPVQRYPYEQYFGPGTRLTVT.

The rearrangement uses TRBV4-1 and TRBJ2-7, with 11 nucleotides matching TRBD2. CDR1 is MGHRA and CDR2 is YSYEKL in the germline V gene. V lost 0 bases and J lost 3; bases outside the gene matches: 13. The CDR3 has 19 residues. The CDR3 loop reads CASSQEEASGRIILYEQYF. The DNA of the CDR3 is TGCGCCAGCAGCCAAGAAGAAGCTAGCGGGAGGATTATCCTCTACGAGCAGTACTTC.

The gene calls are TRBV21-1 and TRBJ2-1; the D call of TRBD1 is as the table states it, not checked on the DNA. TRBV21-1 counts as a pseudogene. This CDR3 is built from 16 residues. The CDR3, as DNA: TGTGCCAGCATCCCACCGGGACATAGCTCCTACAATGAGCAGTTCTTC. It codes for CASIPPGHSSYNEQFF.

CDR3 in amino acids: CASSSGTGGTDTQYF. CDR3 sequence (DNA): TGTGCCAGCAGCTCGGGGACAGGGGGCACAGATACGCAGTATTTT. The chain couples TRBV5-4 to TRBJ2-3; 10 nucleotides agree with TRBD1. V shed 3 bases, J shed 1 base, and the junction held 2 bases outside the gene matches. The germline V gene has CDR1 SGHNT and CDR2 YYREEE (reference sequence). The CDR3 has 15 amino acids.

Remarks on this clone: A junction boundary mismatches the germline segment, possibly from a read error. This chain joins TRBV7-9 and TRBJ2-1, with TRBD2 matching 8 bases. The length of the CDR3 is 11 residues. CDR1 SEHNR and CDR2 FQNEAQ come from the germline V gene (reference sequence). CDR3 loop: CASSTGTRLLF. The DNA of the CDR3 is TGTGCCAGCAGCACCGGGACTAGGCTCCTCTTC.

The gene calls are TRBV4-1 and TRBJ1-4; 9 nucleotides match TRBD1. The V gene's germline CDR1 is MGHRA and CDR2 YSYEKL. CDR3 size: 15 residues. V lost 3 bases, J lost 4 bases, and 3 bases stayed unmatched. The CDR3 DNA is TGCGCCAGCAGCCAGGGGGGACAGGGTAATGAAAAACTGTTTTTT. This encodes CASSQGGQGNEKLFF.

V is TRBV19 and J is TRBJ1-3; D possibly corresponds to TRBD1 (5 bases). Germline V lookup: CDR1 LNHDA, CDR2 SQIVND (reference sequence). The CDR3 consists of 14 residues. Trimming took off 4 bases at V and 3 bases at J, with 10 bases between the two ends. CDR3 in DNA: TGTGCCAGTAGTACCCAGGGCTTTGGAAACACCATATATTTT. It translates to CASSTQGFGNTIYF.

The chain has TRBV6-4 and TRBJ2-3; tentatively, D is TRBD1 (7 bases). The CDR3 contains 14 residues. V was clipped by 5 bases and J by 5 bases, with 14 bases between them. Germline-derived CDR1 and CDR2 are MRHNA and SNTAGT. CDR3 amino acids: CASSPQGGLDTQYF. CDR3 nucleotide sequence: TGTGCCAGCAGTCCCCAGGGGGGACTAGATACGCAGTATTTT.

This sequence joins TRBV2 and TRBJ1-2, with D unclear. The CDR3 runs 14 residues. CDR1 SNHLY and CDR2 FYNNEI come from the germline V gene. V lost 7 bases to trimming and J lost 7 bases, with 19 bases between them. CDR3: CASIPDFPQAGYTF. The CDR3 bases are TGTGCCAGCATTCCCGACTTCCCGCAGGCTGGCTACACCTTC.

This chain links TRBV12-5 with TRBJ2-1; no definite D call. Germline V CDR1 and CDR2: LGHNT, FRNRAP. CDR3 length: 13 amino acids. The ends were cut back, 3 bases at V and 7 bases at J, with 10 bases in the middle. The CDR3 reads CASGFKTKNEQFF. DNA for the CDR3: TGTGCTAGTGGTTTCAAAACTAAAAATGAGCAGTTCTTC.

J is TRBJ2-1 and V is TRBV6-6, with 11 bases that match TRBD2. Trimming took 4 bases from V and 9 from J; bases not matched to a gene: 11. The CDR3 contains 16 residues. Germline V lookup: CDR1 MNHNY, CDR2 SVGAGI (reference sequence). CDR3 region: CASSSMLAGGLGEQFF. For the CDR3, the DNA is TGTGCCAGCAGTTCGATGCTAGCGGGAGGTTTAGGTGAGCAGTTCTTC.

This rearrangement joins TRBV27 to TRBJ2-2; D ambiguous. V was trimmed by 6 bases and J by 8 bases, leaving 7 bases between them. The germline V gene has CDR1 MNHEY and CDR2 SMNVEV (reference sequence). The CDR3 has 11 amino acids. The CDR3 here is CASRRRGELFF. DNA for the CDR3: TGTGCCAGCAGGCGGCGAGGGGAGCTGTTTTTT.

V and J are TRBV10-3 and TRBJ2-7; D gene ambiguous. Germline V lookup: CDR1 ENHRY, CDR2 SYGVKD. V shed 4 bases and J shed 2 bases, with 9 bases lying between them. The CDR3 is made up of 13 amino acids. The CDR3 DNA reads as TGTGCCATCAGTGGGGTATCGGCCTACGAGCAGTACTTC. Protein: CAISGVSAYEQYF.

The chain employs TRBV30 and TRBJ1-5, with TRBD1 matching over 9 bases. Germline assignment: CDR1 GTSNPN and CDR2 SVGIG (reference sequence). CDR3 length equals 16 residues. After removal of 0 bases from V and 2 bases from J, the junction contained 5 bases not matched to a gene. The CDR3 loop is CAWSVKTGGGNQPQHF. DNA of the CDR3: TGTGCCTGGAGTGTAAAGACAGGGGGGGGCAATCAGCCCCAGCATTTT. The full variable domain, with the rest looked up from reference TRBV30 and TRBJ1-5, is SQTIHQWPATLVQPVGSPLSLECTVEGTSNPNLYWYRQAAGRGLQLLFYSVGIGQISSEVPQNLSASRPQDRQFILSSKKLLLSDSGFYLCAWSVKTGGGNQPQHFGDGTRLSIL.

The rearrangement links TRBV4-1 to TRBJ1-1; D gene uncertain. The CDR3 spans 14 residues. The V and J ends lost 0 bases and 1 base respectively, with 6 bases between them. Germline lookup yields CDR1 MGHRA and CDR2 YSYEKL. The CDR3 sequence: CASSQDVANTEAFF. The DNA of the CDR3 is TGCGCCAGCAGCCAAGATGTGGCGAACACTGAAGCTTTCTTT.

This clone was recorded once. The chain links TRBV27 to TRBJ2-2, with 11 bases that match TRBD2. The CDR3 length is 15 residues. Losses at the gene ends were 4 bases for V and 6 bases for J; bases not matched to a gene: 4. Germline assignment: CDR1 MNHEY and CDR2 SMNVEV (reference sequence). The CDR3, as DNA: TGTGCCAGCAGTTCTAGCGGGAGGATACCCGGGGAGCTGTTTTTT. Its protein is CASSSSGRIPGELFF.

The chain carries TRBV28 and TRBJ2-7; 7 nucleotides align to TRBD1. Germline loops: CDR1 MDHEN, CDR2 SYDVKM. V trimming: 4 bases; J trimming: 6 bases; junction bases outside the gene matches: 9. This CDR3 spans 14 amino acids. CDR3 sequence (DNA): TGTGCCAGCAGTTATGGGACAGCACCCCTCGAGCAGTACTTC. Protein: CASSYGTAPLEQYF.

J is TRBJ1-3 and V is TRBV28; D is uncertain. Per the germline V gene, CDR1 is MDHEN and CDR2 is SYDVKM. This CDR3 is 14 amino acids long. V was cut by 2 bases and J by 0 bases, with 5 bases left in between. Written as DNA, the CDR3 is TGTGCCAGCAGTTTACCCCCCTCTGGAAACACCATATATTTT. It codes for CASSLPPSGNTIYF.

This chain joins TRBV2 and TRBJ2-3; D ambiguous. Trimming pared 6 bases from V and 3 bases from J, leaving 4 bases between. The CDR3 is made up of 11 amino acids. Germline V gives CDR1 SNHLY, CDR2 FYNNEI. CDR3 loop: CASRLTDTQYF. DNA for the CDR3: TGTGCCAGCAGACTTACAGATACGCAGTATTTT.

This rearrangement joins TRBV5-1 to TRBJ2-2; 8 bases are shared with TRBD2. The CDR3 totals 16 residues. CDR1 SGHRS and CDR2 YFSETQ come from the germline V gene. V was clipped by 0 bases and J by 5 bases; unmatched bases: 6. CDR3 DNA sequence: TGCGCCAGCAGCTTGGGGATAGCGGGAATTACCGGGGAGCTGTTTTTT. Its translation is CASSLGIAGITGELFF.

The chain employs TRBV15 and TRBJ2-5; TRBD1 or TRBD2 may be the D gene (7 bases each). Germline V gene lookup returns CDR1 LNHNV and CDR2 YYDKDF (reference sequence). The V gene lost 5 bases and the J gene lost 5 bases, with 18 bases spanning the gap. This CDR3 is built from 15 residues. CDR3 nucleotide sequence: TGTGCCACCAGCGGAACAGGGGCGCGGGGGGAGACCCAGTACTTC. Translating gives CATSGTGARGETQYF.